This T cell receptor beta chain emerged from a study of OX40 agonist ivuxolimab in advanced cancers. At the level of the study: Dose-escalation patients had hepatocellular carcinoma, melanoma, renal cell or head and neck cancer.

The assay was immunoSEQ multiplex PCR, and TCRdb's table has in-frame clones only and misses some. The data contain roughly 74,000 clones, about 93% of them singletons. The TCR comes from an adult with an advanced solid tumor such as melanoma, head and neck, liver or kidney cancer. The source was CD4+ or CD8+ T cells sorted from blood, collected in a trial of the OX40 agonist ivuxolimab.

The CDR3 sequence is CASSPQGGREKLFF. In nucleotides, the CDR3 is TGTGCCAGCAGCCCACAGGGTGGGAGAGAAAAACTGTTTTTT. The genes are TRBV9 and TRBJ1-4; weak D call: TRBD1 (6 bases). V dropped 4 bases and J dropped 8 bases, with 15 bases sitting between them. CDR1 and CDR2 from the germline V gene are SGDLS and YYNGEE. The CDR3 spans 14 residues.